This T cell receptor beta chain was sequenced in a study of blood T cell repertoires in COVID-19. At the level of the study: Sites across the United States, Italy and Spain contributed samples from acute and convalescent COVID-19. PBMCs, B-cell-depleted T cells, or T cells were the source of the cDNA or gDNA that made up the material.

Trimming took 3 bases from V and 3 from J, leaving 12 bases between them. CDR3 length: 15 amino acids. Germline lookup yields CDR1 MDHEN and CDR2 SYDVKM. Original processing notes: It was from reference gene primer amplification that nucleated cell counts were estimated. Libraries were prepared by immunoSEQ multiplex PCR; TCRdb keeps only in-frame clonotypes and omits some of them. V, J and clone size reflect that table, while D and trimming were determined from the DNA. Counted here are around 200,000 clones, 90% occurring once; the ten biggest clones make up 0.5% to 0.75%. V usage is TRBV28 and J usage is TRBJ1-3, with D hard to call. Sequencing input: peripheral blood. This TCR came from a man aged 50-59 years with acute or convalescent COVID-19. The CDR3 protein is CASSFVGPLGNTIYF. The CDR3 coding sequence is TGTGCCAGCAGTTTCGTGGGCCCCCTTGGAAACACCATATATTTT.